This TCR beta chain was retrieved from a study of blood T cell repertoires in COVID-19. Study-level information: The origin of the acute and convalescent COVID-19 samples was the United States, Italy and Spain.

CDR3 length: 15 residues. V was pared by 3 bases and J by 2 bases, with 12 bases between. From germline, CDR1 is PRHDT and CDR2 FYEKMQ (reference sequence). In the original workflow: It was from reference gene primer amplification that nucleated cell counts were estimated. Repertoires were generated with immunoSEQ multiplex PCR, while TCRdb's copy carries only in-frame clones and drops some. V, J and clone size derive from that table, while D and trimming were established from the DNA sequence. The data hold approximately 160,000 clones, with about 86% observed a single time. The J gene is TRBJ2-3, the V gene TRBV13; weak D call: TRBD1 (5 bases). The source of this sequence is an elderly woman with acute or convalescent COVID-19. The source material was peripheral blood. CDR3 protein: CASSFRVAATDTQYF. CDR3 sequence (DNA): TGTGCCAGCAGCTTCAGGGTGGCAGCCACAGATACGCAGTATTTT.